The rows below give T cell receptor beta chains drawn from one sample of a study of blood T cell repertoires in COVID-19. TCRdb keeps only in-frame clones here, not all; method: immunoSEQ multiplex PCR. Among some 260,000 clones listed, about four fifths were seen once. The specimen was peripheral blood. The source is a young woman with acute or convalescent COVID-19. Each CDR3 is given with its conserved first and last residue. The order of the fields is V gene, clone size, D gene, J gene, CDR3 protein, CDR3 DNA. D genes are given only for firm matches. Clone size is given for some rows only: seen once, a few or many times, or a class if the clone is expanded.

TRBV4-3,few,-,TRBJ2-3,CASSQDGRGLQYF,TGCGCCAGCAGCCAAGATGGTCGAGGGCTGCAGTATTTT
TRBV9,once,-,TRBJ1-1,CASSESLIPESKAFF,TGTGCCAGCAGCGAAAGCCTAATACCCGAAAGCAAAGCTTTCTTT
TRBV28,-,-,TRBJ1-2,CASSFQGDRGYTF,TGTGCCAGCAGTTTTCAAGGGGATCGTGGCTACACCTTC
TRBV30,-,TRBD1,TRBJ2-1,CAWTSGTGGSNEQFF,TGTGCCTGGACGTCGGGGACAGGGGGCTCGAATGAGCAGTTCTTC
TRBV7-9,-,-,TRBJ2-1,CASSSSELAGEQFF,TGTGCCAGCAGCTCCTCGGAACTAGCAGGTGAGCAGTTCTTC
TRBV6-5,-,-,TRBJ1-1,CASSRTGFTEAFF,TGTGCCAGCAGTAGAACAGGGTTCACTGAAGCTTTCTTT
TRBV5-4,-,TRBD1,TRBJ2-2,CASSTGTEANTGELFF,TGTGCCAGCAGCACCGGGACAGAAGCGAACACCGGGGAGCTGTTTTTT
TRBV18,-,TRBD1,TRBJ1-4,CASSPTGVMGEKLFF,TGTGCCAGCTCACCGACAGGGGTCATGGGTGAAAAACTGTTTTTT
TRBV25-1,-,-,TRBJ2-3,CASSERGLGTDTQYF,TGTGCCAGCAGTGAACGGGGGTTGGGCACAGATACGCAGTATTTT
TRBV10-3,-,TRBD1,TRBJ1-2,CAISGYGQGDIGYTF,TGTGCCATCAGTGGTTACGGACAGGGAGATATTGGCTACACCTTC
TRBV3-1/TRBV3-2,-,-,TRBJ1-2,CASSRLRGNYGYTF,TGTGCCAGCAGCCGCCTTCGAGGGAACTATGGCTACACCTTC
TRBV27,-,-,TRBJ1-2,CASSLGGSYGYTF,TGTGCCAGCAGCCTGGGGGGAAGCTATGGCTACACCTTC
TRBV7-8,-,-,TRBJ1-2,CASSLVVDSNYGYTF,TGTGCCAGCAGCTTGGTCGTGGACTCCAACTATGGCTACACCTTC
TRBV3-1/TRBV3-2,-,-,TRBJ1-2,CASSQKKTEPTGTNYGYTF,TGTGCCAGCAGCCAAAAAAAGACGGAACCGACGGGGACTAACTATGGCTACACCTTC
TRBV27,-,TRBD1,TRBJ2-7,CASSLRQGVYEQYF,TGTGCCAGCAGTTTACGACAGGGGGTCTACGAGCAGTACTTC
TRBV24-1,once,-,TRBJ1-1,CATSDGHHTEAFF,TGTGCCACCAGTGATGGACACCACACTGAAGCTTTCTTT
TRBV4-3,-,TRBD2,TRBJ2-5,CASSQGGSLAGEETQYF,TGCGCCAGCAGCCAAGGGGGTAGTCTAGCGGGAGAGGAGACCCAGTACTTC
TRBV6-6,-,-,TRBJ2-1,CASSYFQGSSYNEQFF,TGTGCCAGCAGTTACTTTCAGGGAAGCTCCTACAATGAGCAGTTCTTC
TRBV18,few,-,TRBJ2-7,CASSQGRGSSYEQYF,TGTGCCAGCTCCCAAGGACGGGGAAGCTCCTACGAGCAGTACTTC
TRBV9,once,-,TRBJ1-6,CASSPVGGHSPLHF,TGTGCCAGTAGCCCCGTGGGGGGGCATTCACCCCTCCACTTT
TRBV18,-,-,TRBJ1-1,CASSAWGAEAFF,TGTGCCAGCTCAGCCTGGGGGGCTGAAGCTTTCTTT
TRBV19,-,TRBD2,TRBJ2-4,CASSRASGSLAKNIQYF,TGTGCCAGTAGTAGGGCTAGCGGGAGCCTAGCCAAAAACATTCAGTACTTC
TRBV7-8,-,TRBD2,TRBJ2-3,CASSLNSGRTDTQYF,TGTGCCAGCAGCTTAAACAGCGGGAGGACAGATACGCAGTATTTT
TRBV6-4,-,TRBD2,TRBJ2-2,CASSKLAGEVNTGELFF,TGTGCCAGCAGTAAACTAGCGGGAGAGGTGAACACCGGGGAGCTGTTTTTT
TRBV7-8,-,TRBD1,TRBJ1-6,CASSQDRGRSPLHF,TGTGCCAGCAGCCAAGACAGGGGGAGATCACCCCTCCACTTT
TRBV18,-,TRBD1,TRBJ1-2,CASSQDRDAGYGYTF,TGTGCCAGCTCACAGGACAGGGACGCAGGGTATGGCTACACCTTC
TRBV28,-,TRBD2,TRBJ2-7,CASSLAGETYEQYF,TGTGCCAGCAGCCTAGCGGGAGAGACCTACGAGCAGTACTTC
TRBV7-2,-,TRBD2,TRBJ2-2,CASSSVGRDTGELFF,TGTGCCAGCAGCTCGGTGGGGAGGGACACCGGGGAGCTGTTTTTT
TRBV7-2,-,TRBD1,TRBJ1-5,CASSSNRGRQPQHF,TGTGCCAGCAGCTCGAACAGGGGGCGTCAGCCCCAGCATTTT
TRBV19,-,-,TRBJ2-2,CASRETEPGELFF,TGTGCCAGTCGAGAAACCGAACCCGGGGAGCTGTTTTTT
TRBV3-1/TRBV3-2,-,TRBD2,TRBJ2-5,CASSPWTSGSTETQYF,TGTGCCAGCAGCCCCTGGACTAGCGGGAGTACCGAGACCCAGTACTTC
TRBV2,-,-,TRBJ1-1,CASSVAVNTEAFF,TGTGCCAGCAGTGTGGCCGTGAACACTGAAGCTTTCTTT
TRBV15,-,-,TRBJ1-5,CATEDGGYSNQPQHF,TGTGCCACCGAGGACGGAGGCTATAGCAATCAGCCCCAGCATTTT
TRBV5-1,-,-,TRBJ2-4,CASSRFGLAKNIQYF,TGCGCCAGCAGCCGGTTCGGTCTGGCCAAAAACATTCAGTACTTC
TRBV3-1/TRBV3-2,once,-,TRBJ2-4,CASSQVSGAQVRNIQYF,TGTGCCAGCAGCCAAGTTTCAGGGGCCCAGGTTAGGAACATTCAGTACTTC
TRBV6-5,-,TRBD2,TRBJ2-7,CASRRTSGSSYEQYF,TGTGCCAGCAGACGGACTAGCGGGAGTAGCTACGAGCAGTACTTC
TRBV7-9,-,TRBD2,TRBJ2-3,CASSRPSGSIDTQYF,TGTGCCAGCAGCCGCCCTAGCGGGAGCATAGATACGCAGTATTTT
TRBV13,-,TRBD2,TRBJ2-1,CASSQRGGLAGVDEQFF,TGTGCCAGCAGCCAAAGAGGTGGGCTAGCGGGAGTCGATGAGCAGTTCTTC
TRBV4-3,-,-,TRBJ2-7,CASSQDTPARTNRARSYEQYF,TGCGCCAGCAGCCAAGATACACCAGCCCGGACAAACAGGGCCCGATCCTACGAGCAGTACTTC
TRBV7-3,-,TRBD1,TRBJ1-6,CASSLRDRSNSPLHF,TGTGCCAGCAGCTTAAGGGACAGAAGTAATTCACCCCTCCACTTT
TRBV7-8,-,-,TRBJ1-2,CASSLIPEGTPNYGYTF,TGTGCCAGCAGCTTGATTCCGGAGGGGACCCCTAACTATGGCTACACCTTC
TRBV6-5,-,-,TRBJ2-1,CASTESSYNEQFF,TGTGCCAGCACGGAGAGTTCCTACAATGAGCAGTTCTTC
TRBV27,-,-,TRBJ1-5,CASRSESGAGNQPQHF,TGTGCCAGCCGGAGCGAGAGCGGGGCCGGCAATCAGCCCCAGCATTTT
TRBV3-1/TRBV3-2,-,TRBD1,TRBJ1-2,CASSFRDRGRLGYGYTF,TGTGCCAGCTCATTCCGGGACAGGGGGCGCCTGGGCTATGGCTACACCTTC
TRBV10-3,-,-,TRBJ2-7,CAISVASGLLYEQYF,TGTGCCATCAGTGTAGCCTCGGGACTCCTCTACGAGCAGTACTTC
TRBV27,-,TRBD2,TRBJ2-3,CASSLGLAGGYTDTQYF,TGTGCCAGCAGTTTGGGACTAGCGGGAGGGTACACAGATACGCAGTATTTT
TRBV12-2,-,-,TRBJ1-4,CASRSTGDEKLFF,TGTGCAAGTCGCTCGACAGGTGATGAAAAACTGTTTTTT
TRBV5-1,once,TRBD1,TRBJ1-2,CASSPRSDRSNGYTF,TGCGCCAGCAGCCCGCGATCGGACAGGAGTAATGGCTACACCTTC
TRBV28,-,TRBD1,TRBJ2-7,CASSTGTGNYEQYF,TGTGCCAGCAGTACCGGGACAGGAAACTACGAGCAGTACTTC
TRBV6-5,-,-,TRBJ1-1,CASRWGGSMNTEAFF,TGTGCCAGCAGGTGGGGGGGCTCTATGAACACTGAAGCTTTCTTT
TRBV4-2,-,-,TRBJ1-2,CASSQTGAPGNGYTF,TGTGCCAGCAGCCAAACTGGAGCACCCGGAAATGGCTACACCTTC
TRBV29-1,-,-,TRBJ2-5,CSVEDLGRSGAQYF,TGCAGCGTTGAAGATCTTGGGCGTTCCGGGGCCCAGTACTTC
TRBV27,-,-,TRBJ2-6,CASSFSSGANVLTF,TGTGCCAGCAGTTTCAGCTCTGGGGCCAACGTCCTGACTTTC